Listed below are T cell receptor beta chains from one sample, sequenced in a study of vaccination and CD4 T cells after COVID-19. Via MiXCR, TCRdb re-called the PCR reads, giving one row per CDR3 protein. The table shows some 10,000 distinct CDR3 sequences, with 25% to 35% occurring only once. These receptors' antigens are unknown. Sequenced: CD4+ T cells from blood, cultured in vitro. These receptors came from a human donor in good health. CDR3s include the opening cysteine and the closing phenylalanine or tryptophan. Fields, in order: V gene, J gene, CDR3 length, D gene, clone size, CDR3 DNA, CDR3 protein. D genes are given only for firm matches. Not all rows give a size; the values are once, few, many and, for expanded clones, a class.

v_gene: TRBV24-1
j_gene: TRBJ2-5
len: 14
d_gene: .
abundance: .
CDR3nt: TGTGCCACCAGTGATCTGTTCGCCCAAGAGACCCAGTACTTC
CDR3aa: CATSDLFAQETQYF

v_gene: TRBV19
j_gene: TRBJ1-1
len: 13
d_gene: .
abundance: .
CDR3nt: TGTGCCAGTAGTGAGGGATTGAACACTGAAGCTTTCTTT
CDR3aa: CASSEGLNTEAFF

v_gene: TRBV28
j_gene: TRBJ2-7
len: 18
d_gene: TRBD1
abundance: .
CDR3nt: TGTGCCAGCAGTGACACCGGGACAGGGTATGCTTTGGGCCACGAGCAGTACTTC
CDR3aa: CASSDTGTGYALGHEQYF

v_gene: TRBV20-1
j_gene: TRBJ1-1
len: 15
d_gene: .
abundance: .
CDR3nt: TGCAGTGCTAGCCGCCCGTGGGGGGCTAACACTGAAGCTTTCTTT
CDR3aa: CSASRPWGANTEAFF

v_gene: TRBV27
j_gene: TRBJ2-3
len: 18
d_gene: TRBD2
abundance: .
CDR3nt: TGTGCCAGCAGTGGGCTCTGGACTAGCGGGGGGAGCACAGATACGCAGTATTTT
CDR3aa: CASSGLWTSGGSTDTQYF

v_gene: TRBV20-1
j_gene: TRBJ1-5
len: 14
d_gene: .
abundance: medium-sized
CDR3nt: TGCAGTGCAAGCGGGGGATACATCGATCAGCCCCAGCATTTT
CDR3aa: CSASGGYIDQPQHF

v_gene: TRBV6-1
j_gene: TRBJ2-3
len: 15
d_gene: .
abundance: .
CDR3nt: TGTGCCAGCGGCCGGATGGGTGTAAGCACAGATACGCAGTATTTT
CDR3aa: CASGRMGVSTDTQYF

v_gene: TRBV5-1
j_gene: TRBJ1-1
len: 14
d_gene: .
abundance: .
CDR3nt: TGCGCCAGCAGCTTGGGGACAATGAACACTGAAGCTTTCTTT
CDR3aa: CASSLGTMNTEAFF

v_gene: TRBV6-2/TRBV6-3
j_gene: TRBJ2-7
len: 15
d_gene: TRBD2
abundance: .
CDR3nt: TGTGCCAGCAGTTACACTGGGACTAGCGGCTACGAGCAGTACTTC
CDR3aa: CASSYTGTSGYEQYF

v_gene: TRBV20-1
j_gene: TRBJ1-5
len: 12
d_gene: .
abundance: .
CDR3nt: TGCAGTGCCGGGAGGGGTGGACAGCCCCAGCATTTT
CDR3aa: CSAGRGGQPQHF

v_gene: TRBV15
j_gene: TRBJ2-7
len: 15
d_gene: .
abundance: .
CDR3nt: TGTGCCACCAGCAGAGAACAAGACAGGAACTACGAGCAGTACTTC
CDR3aa: CATSREQDRNYEQYF

v_gene: TRBV7-9
j_gene: TRBJ1-3
len: 17
d_gene: TRBD1
abundance: few
CDR3nt: TGTGCCAGCAGCAGGATGGGACAGGCGGATGCTGGAAACACCATATATTTT
CDR3aa: CASSRMGQADAGNTIYF

v_gene: TRBV19
j_gene: TRBJ2-3
len: 13
d_gene: .
abundance: few
CDR3nt: TGTGCCAGTAGCCCCCAGGGTACAGATACGCAGTATTTT
CDR3aa: CASSPQGTDTQYF

v_gene: TRBV2
j_gene: TRBJ2-7
len: 15
d_gene: TRBD2
abundance: few
CDR3nt: TGTGCCAGCAGTGGAAGACTAGCGGGAAAATACGAGCAGTACTTC
CDR3aa: CASSGRLAGKYEQYF

v_gene: TRBV11-2
j_gene: TRBJ2-6
len: 20
d_gene: TRBD1
abundance: .
CDR3nt: TGTGCCAGCAGCTTTGGAGGGGGACAGGGGGCCTTCTCTGGGGCCAACGTCCTGACTTTC
CDR3aa: CASSFGGGQGAFSGANVLTF

v_gene: TRBV27
j_gene: TRBJ1-5
len: 15
d_gene: TRBD1
abundance: .
CDR3nt: TGTGCCAGCAGTTACGGGACAGGGGGCGAAAAGCCCCAGCATTTT
CDR3aa: CASSYGTGGEKPQHF

v_gene: TRBV6-1
j_gene: TRBJ1-5
len: 15
d_gene: TRBD1
abundance: medium-sized
CDR3nt: TGTGCCAGCAGTCATAAGACAGGGGACGATCAGCCCCAGCATTTT
CDR3aa: CASSHKTGDDQPQHF

v_gene: TRBV30
j_gene: TRBJ1-5
len: 12
d_gene: .
abundance: few
CDR3nt: TGTGCCTGGGGGGGGACCAATCAGCCCCAGCATTTT
CDR3aa: CAWGGTNQPQHF

v_gene: TRBV20-1
j_gene: TRBJ2-3
len: 14
d_gene: TRBD2
abundance: .
CDR3nt: TGCAGTGCTAGCCCTAGCGGCCGCACAGATACGCAGTATTTT
CDR3aa: CSASPSGRTDTQYF

v_gene: TRBV27
j_gene: TRBJ1-2
len: 12
d_gene: TRBD1
abundance: few
CDR3nt: TGTGCCAGCCGGGGGACAGGGATTGGCTACACCTTC
CDR3aa: CASRGTGIGYTF

v_gene: TRBV20-1
j_gene: TRBJ2-7
len: 14
d_gene: TRBD2
abundance: .
CDR3nt: TGCAGTGCTAGAGATAGCGGGAGGGCCTACGAGCAGTACTTC
CDR3aa: CSARDSGRAYEQYF

v_gene: TRBV7-2
j_gene: TRBJ2-5
len: 12
d_gene: .
abundance: few
CDR3nt: TGTGCCAGCAGCTTAGTAAAAGAGACCCAGTACTTC
CDR3aa: CASSLVKETQYF

v_gene: TRBV5-1
j_gene: TRBJ1-2
len: 16
d_gene: .
abundance: .
CDR3nt: TGCGCCAGCAGCTTGGCCATCGGACAGAACAGCTATGGCTACACCTTC
CDR3aa: CASSLAIGQNSYGYTF

v_gene: TRBV7-2
j_gene: TRBJ1-2
len: 13
d_gene: TRBD1
abundance: .
CDR3nt: TGTGCCAGCAGCTCGGACAGGAGGGATGGCTACACCTTC
CDR3aa: CASSSDRRDGYTF

v_gene: TRBV7-9
j_gene: TRBJ1-1
len: 15
d_gene: .
abundance: .
CDR3nt: TGTGTCAGCAGCACAATACGGAGGGCCGACACTGAAGCTTTCTTT
CDR3aa: CVSSTIRRADTEAFF

v_gene: TRBV6-1
j_gene: TRBJ2-1
len: 15
d_gene: TRBD2
abundance: few
CDR3nt: TGTGCCAGCAGTGAACTAGCGGGAGGGTACAATGAGCAGTTCTTC
CDR3aa: CASSELAGGYNEQFF